This TCR beta chain came from a study of beta chain features in type 1 diabetes. General study findings and limits: A moderate, significant TCRB CDR3 shortening appeared in type 1 diabetes across four CD4+ subsets.

Per germline, CDR1 MDHEN and CDR2 SYDVKM. V was trimmed by 6 bases and J by 0 bases, leaving 11 bases between them. The CDR3 runs to 14 residues. Sequenced material consisted of expressed TCRB transcripts (all of the isolated RNA was reverse transcribed). Repertoires were generated with immunoSEQ multiplex PCR, while TCRdb's copy carries only in-frame clones and drops some. In the table there are roughly 230,000 clones, approximately 11% of which are singletons. A remark on this clone: What it binds is unknown.

There was one heparinised blood draw per donor, averaging roughly 100 mL. Sorted CD4+ subsets: naive, central memory, regulatory, stem cell-like memory (CD45RO/CCR7/CD25/CD127/CD95/CD27 panel). Sequences were obtained from naive CD4+ T cells from blood. This sequence was found in a young man with type 1 diabetes. This chain uses TRBV28 with TRBJ1-1, with D unresolved. CDR3 protein: CASSPSGVNTEAFF. Here the CDR3 DNA reads TGTGCCAGCAGCCCCTCCGGTGTGAACACTGAAGCTTTCTTT.